These T cell receptor beta chains were read from a single sample in a study of T cells in tuberculosis. Profiled with immunoSEQ multiplex PCR; TCRdb holds only in-frame clones, not every one. In the table there are some 31,000 clones, 95% of which are singletons. Specimen: PBMCs. Every receptor here comes from a donor between 10 and 29 years old with latent tuberculosis or without tuberculosis infection. The CDR3 runs from the conserved cysteine through the conserved F or W. D genes are given only for firm matches. Only part of the rows carry a size: once, few, many, or a class if the clone is expanded.

V gene: TRBV27
clone size: NA
J gene: TRBJ1-2
D gene: TRBD1
CDR3 protein: CASRRTGQGGYTF
CDR3 DNA: TGTGCCAGCAGGAGGACAGGGCAAGGAGGCTACACCTTC

V gene: TRBV2
clone size: NA
J gene: TRBJ1-2
D gene: NA
CDR3 protein: CASRERFTGIYGYTF
CDR3 DNA: TGTGCCAGCAGAGAAAGGTTTACAGGGATCTATGGCTACACCTTC

V gene: TRBV7-6
clone size: NA
J gene: TRBJ1-5
D gene: NA
CDR3 protein: CASSFGRHQPQHF
CDR3 DNA: TGTGCCAGCAGCTTCGGCAGGCATCAGCCCCAGCATTTT

V gene: TRBV21-1
clone size: NA
J gene: TRBJ1-5
D gene: NA
CDR3 protein: CASSKGWRVRSNQPQHF
CDR3 DNA: TGTGCCAGCAGCAAGGGATGGAGGGTTCGAAGCAATCAGCCCCAGCATTTT

V gene: TRBV5-5
clone size: NA
J gene: TRBJ2-5
D gene: NA
CDR3 protein: CASRYTSVPQETQYF
CDR3 DNA: TGTGCCAGCAGGTATACTAGTGTCCCCCAAGAGACCCAGTACTTC

V gene: TRBV18
clone size: NA
J gene: TRBJ2-1
D gene: TRBD2
CDR3 protein: CASSPPSGGAANEQFF
CDR3 DNA: TGTGCCAGCTCACCACCGAGCGGGGGGGCGGCGAATGAGCAGTTCTTC

V gene: TRBV11-2
clone size: NA
J gene: TRBJ2-3
D gene: TRBD2
CDR3 protein: CASSDWTSGGESSDTQYF
CDR3 DNA: TGTGCCAGCAGCGACTGGACTAGCGGGGGGGAAAGCTCAGATACGCAGTATTTT

V gene: TRBV18
clone size: NA
J gene: TRBJ2-5
D gene: TRBD1
CDR3 protein: CASSPSTGVETQYF
CDR3 DNA: TGTGCCAGCTCACCTTCGACAGGGGTCGAGACCCAGTACTTC

V gene: TRBV5-6
clone size: NA
J gene: TRBJ2-2
D gene: NA
CDR3 protein: CASSLVADNTGELFF
CDR3 DNA: TGTGCCAGCAGCTTAGTGGCGGATAACACCGGGGAGCTGTTTTTT

V gene: TRBV11-2
clone size: few
J gene: TRBJ2-3
D gene: TRBD1
CDR3 protein: CASTVQGGDTQYF
CDR3 DNA: TGTGCCAGCACCGTACAGGGGGGCGATACGCAGTATTTT

V gene: TRBV7-2
clone size: NA
J gene: TRBJ2-5
D gene: NA
CDR3 protein: CASSQGIQTQYF
CDR3 DNA: TGTGCCAGCAGCCAGGGGATTCAGACCCAGTACTTC

V gene: TRBV27
clone size: few
J gene: TRBJ1-2
D gene: NA
CDR3 protein: CASSIRENYGYTF
CDR3 DNA: TGTGCCAGCAGTATCCGGGAGAACTATGGCTACACCTTC

V gene: TRBV5-6
clone size: NA
J gene: TRBJ1-2
D gene: NA
CDR3 protein: CASGGDYGYTF
CDR3 DNA: TGTGCCAGCGGAGGCGACTATGGCTACACCTTC

V gene: TRBV5-4
clone size: NA
J gene: TRBJ2-7
D gene: TRBD1
CDR3 protein: CASSFGDRDEQYF
CDR3 DNA: TGTGCCAGCAGCTTTGGGGACAGGGACGAGCAGTACTTC

V gene: TRBV6-1
clone size: NA
J gene: TRBJ1-1
D gene: TRBD1
CDR3 protein: CASSEKTGHTEAFF
CDR3 DNA: TGTGCCAGCAGTGAAAAGACAGGGCACACTGAAGCTTTCTTT

V gene: TRBV29-1
clone size: NA
J gene: TRBJ2-2
D gene: TRBD1
CDR3 protein: CSAGQMNTGELFF
CDR3 DNA: TGCAGCGCGGGACAGATGAACACCGGGGAGCTGTTTTTT

V gene: TRBV27
clone size: once
J gene: TRBJ2-1
D gene: TRBD2
CDR3 protein: CASSGRTSHYNEQFF
CDR3 DNA: TGTGCCAGCAGTGGCCGGACTAGCCATTACAATGAGCAGTTCTTC

V gene: TRBV28
clone size: NA
J gene: TRBJ1-2
D gene: NA
CDR3 protein: CASSDQVPDGYTF
CDR3 DNA: TGTGCCAGCAGTGACCAGGTCCCTGATGGCTACACCTTC

V gene: TRBV9
clone size: NA
J gene: TRBJ2-3
D gene: NA
CDR3 protein: CASSVASGEGADTQYF
CDR3 DNA: TGTGCCAGCAGCGTAGCATCGGGGGAAGGGGCAGATACGCAGTATTTT

V gene: TRBV7-3
clone size: NA
J gene: TRBJ1-5
D gene: NA
CDR3 protein: CASSPGRNQPQHF
CDR3 DNA: TGTGCCAGCAGCCCCGGGAGGAATCAGCCCCAGCATTTT

V gene: TRBV5-1
clone size: NA
J gene: TRBJ2-7
D gene: TRBD1
CDR3 protein: CASSLIGTGTRGQYF
CDR3 DNA: TGCGCCAGCAGCTTGATCGGGACAGGGACCCGGGGGCAGTACTTC

V gene: TRBV5-4
clone size: NA
J gene: TRBJ2-5
D gene: TRBD2
CDR3 protein: CASSPAALSGVETQYF
CDR3 DNA: TGTGCCAGCAGCCCGGCCGCTCTTAGCGGGGTAGAGACCCAGTACTTC

V gene: TRBV9
clone size: NA
J gene: TRBJ2-3
D gene: NA
CDR3 protein: CASSEPGVTDTQYF
CDR3 DNA: TGTGCCAGCAGCGAACCAGGGGTCACAGATACGCAGTATTTT

V gene: TRBV5-1
clone size: few
J gene: TRBJ2-1
D gene: TRBD2
CDR3 protein: CASTLAGGAREQFF
CDR3 DNA: TGCGCCAGCACTTTAGCGGGAGGGGCACGGGAGCAGTTCTTC

V gene: TRBV12-5
clone size: NA
J gene: TRBJ1-5
D gene: NA
CDR3 protein: CASGLAQSQPQHF
CDR3 DNA: TGTGCTAGTGGTTTGGCCCAGTCTCAGCCCCAGCATTTT

V gene: TRBV6-5
clone size: NA
J gene: TRBJ2-7
D gene: NA
CDR3 protein: CASSFAAGALLYEQYF
CDR3 DNA: TGTGCCAGCAGTTTCGCCGCGGGGGCCCTCCTCTACGAGCAGTACTTC

V gene: TRBV7-9
clone size: NA
J gene: TRBJ2-7
D gene: TRBD2
CDR3 protein: CASSQTSGGFYEQYF
CDR3 DNA: TGTGCCAGCAGCCAGACTAGCGGGGGGTTCTACGAGCAGTACTTC

V gene: TRBV5-1
clone size: NA
J gene: TRBJ2-2
D gene: NA
CDR3 protein: CASSPTAGGTGELFF
CDR3 DNA: TGCGCCAGCAGCCCAACCGCCGGGGGCACCGGGGAGCTGTTTTTT

V gene: TRBV13
clone size: NA
J gene: TRBJ1-4
D gene: NA
CDR3 protein: CASSTREVGANEKLFF
CDR3 DNA: TGTGCCAGCAGCACCAGGGAGGTTGGGGCTAATGAAAAACTGTTTTTT

V gene: TRBV30
clone size: NA
J gene: TRBJ1-3
D gene: NA
CDR3 protein: CACPRLGAAGNTIYF
CDR3 DNA: TGTGCCTGCCCGCGTTTAGGGGCCGCCGGAAACACCATATATTTT

V gene: TRBV18
clone size: NA
J gene: TRBJ1-3
D gene: NA
CDR3 protein: CASSPAVAGGNTIYF
CDR3 DNA: TGTGCCAGCTCACCAGCTGTAGCGGGTGGAAACACCATATATTTT

V gene: TRBV5-8
clone size: NA
J gene: TRBJ2-3
D gene: TRBD2
CDR3 protein: CASSLAGVSTSTDTQYF
CDR3 DNA: TGTGCCAGCAGCTTAGCGGGGGTCTCTACTAGCACAGATACGCAGTATTTT

V gene: TRBV5-1
clone size: NA
J gene: TRBJ2-1
D gene: NA
CDR3 protein: CASSSNVDLNEQFF
CDR3 DNA: TGCGCCAGCAGCTCTAATGTCGATTTAAATGAGCAGTTCTTC

V gene: TRBV9
clone size: NA
J gene: TRBJ2-5
D gene: TRBD2
CDR3 protein: CASSVSSGRDETQYF
CDR3 DNA: TGTGCCAGCAGCGTCTCTAGCGGGAGGGATGAGACCCAGTACTTC

V gene: TRBV6-1
clone size: few
J gene: TRBJ2-1
D gene: TRBD1
CDR3 protein: CASSEEGQGGNEQFF
CDR3 DNA: TGTGCCAGCAGTGAAGAGGGACAGGGTGGTAATGAGCAGTTCTTC

V gene: TRBV5-8
clone size: NA
J gene: TRBJ2-7
D gene: NA
CDR3 protein: CASSLGEGDTYEQYF
CDR3 DNA: TGTGCCAGCAGCTTGGGGGAGGGGGACACCTACGAGCAGTACTTC

V gene: TRBV7-2
clone size: NA
J gene: TRBJ1-1
D gene: NA
CDR3 protein: CASSLAGQGAAFF
CDR3 DNA: TGTGCCAGCAGCTTAGCGGGCCAAGGGGCCGCTTTCTTT

V gene: TRBV2
clone size: NA
J gene: TRBJ1-2
D gene: TRBD1
CDR3 protein: CASRTGTGDYGYTF
CDR3 DNA: TGTGCCAGCAGGACCGGGACAGGGGACTATGGCTACACCTTC

V gene: TRBV9
clone size: NA
J gene: TRBJ2-1
D gene: TRBD2
CDR3 protein: CASSGRTRGNEQFF
CDR3 DNA: TGTGCCAGCAGCGGAAGGACTAGGGGCAATGAGCAGTTCTTC

V gene: TRBV18
clone size: NA
J gene: TRBJ2-7
D gene: NA
CDR3 protein: CASSPAWAPLEQYF
CDR3 DNA: TGTGCCAGCTCACCAGCCTGGGCGCCTCTCGAGCAGTACTTC

V gene: TRBV5-8
clone size: NA
J gene: TRBJ2-1
D gene: TRBD2
CDR3 protein: CASSAPRTSLYNEQFF
CDR3 DNA: TGTGCCAGCAGCGCGCCCCGGACTAGCCTCTACAATGAGCAGTTCTTC

V gene: TRBV30
clone size: NA
J gene: TRBJ1-4
D gene: NA
CDR3 protein: CAWRAGNRREKLFF
CDR3 DNA: TGTGCCTGGAGGGCGGGGAATCGAAGGGAAAAACTGTTTTTT

V gene: TRBV2
clone size: NA
J gene: TRBJ1-2
D gene: NA
CDR3 protein: CASYREEAYGYTF
CDR3 DNA: TGTGCCAGCTACAGGGAAGAGGCCTATGGCTACACCTTC

V gene: TRBV9
clone size: once
J gene: TRBJ2-7
D gene: NA
CDR3 protein: CASSHSGSTYEQYF
CDR3 DNA: TGTGCCAGCAGCCACAGCGGGTCTACCTACGAGCAGTACTTC

V gene: TRBV4-3
clone size: NA
J gene: TRBJ1-5
D gene: TRBD1
CDR3 protein: CASSRNRGRGQPQHF
CDR3 DNA: TGCGCCAGCAGCCGGAACAGGGGGCGAGGTCAGCCCCAGCATTTT

V gene: TRBV5-1
clone size: NA
J gene: TRBJ2-1
D gene: TRBD2
CDR3 protein: CASSSTPDSGSYNEQFF
CDR3 DNA: TGCGCCAGCAGCTCGACCCCGGATAGCGGGTCCTACAATGAGCAGTTCTTC

V gene: TRBV4-3
clone size: NA
J gene: TRBJ1-4
D gene: TRBD1
CDR3 protein: CASSLIGQGQKLFF
CDR3 DNA: TGCGCCAGCAGCCTTATAGGACAGGGGCAAAAACTGTTTTTT

V gene: TRBV9
clone size: NA
J gene: TRBJ2-1
D gene: NA
CDR3 protein: CASSITSSYNEQFF
CDR3 DNA: TGTGCCAGCAGCATAACTAGCTCCTACAATGAGCAGTTCTTC

V gene: TRBV5-1
clone size: NA
J gene: TRBJ2-1
D gene: TRBD2
CDR3 protein: CASSPRLAGEISYNEQFF
CDR3 DNA: TGCGCCAGCAGCCCGAGACTAGCGGGGGAGATATCCTACAATGAGCAGTTCTTC

V gene: TRBV18
clone size: NA
J gene: TRBJ1-1
D gene: TRBD1
CDR3 protein: CASSTVGRGGMNTEAFF
CDR3 DNA: TGTGCCAGCTCAACAGTAGGAAGAGGGGGCATGAACACTGAAGCTTTCTTT

V gene: TRBV7-9
clone size: NA
J gene: TRBJ2-3
D gene: TRBD2
CDR3 protein: CASSTLAGSTDTQYF
CDR3 DNA: TGTGCCAGCAGCACATTAGCGGGGAGCACAGATACGCAGTATTTT

V gene: TRBV5-4
clone size: NA
J gene: TRBJ2-7
D gene: NA
CDR3 protein: CASSLEAAGLYEQYF
CDR3 DNA: TGTGCCAGCAGCTTGGAGGCAGCAGGACTCTACGAGCAGTACTTC

V gene: TRBV14
clone size: NA
J gene: TRBJ2-2
D gene: NA
CDR3 protein: CASSQGMSGANTGELFF
CDR3 DNA: TGTGCCAGCAGCCAAGGGATGTCCGGAGCGAACACCGGGGAGCTGTTTTTT

V gene: TRBV19
clone size: few
J gene: TRBJ1-3
D gene: TRBD1
CDR3 protein: CASREQGGGNTIYF
CDR3 DNA: TGTGCCAGTAGGGAACAGGGGGGCGGAAACACCATATATTTT